A selection of T cell receptor beta chains follows, all from one sample in a study of blood T cell repertoires in COVID-19. Produced via immunoSEQ multiplex PCR; TCRdb's table is partial and in-frame only. The sample has more than 250,000 clones, more than 75% seen once. Sequenced input: PBMCs or T cells enriched from blood (not recorded which). These receptors were collected from a woman aged 18-29 years who had recovered from COVID-19. The CDR3 runs from the conserved cysteine through the conserved F or W. The order of the fields is clone size, D gene, J gene, V gene, CDR3 DNA, CDR3 protein. A D gene is named only where the DNA matches it firmly. Clone size, where shown, is once, few, many, or a class for clones that have expanded.

clone size: .
D gene: TRBD1
J gene: TRBJ2-7
V gene: TRBV19
CDR3 DNA: TGTGCCAGTGCGACAGGGAAGCCCATAGGGGCCTACGAGCAGTACTTC
CDR3 protein: CASATGKPIGAYEQYF

clone size: .
D gene: TRBD1
J gene: TRBJ1-1
V gene: TRBV7-9
CDR3 DNA: TGTGCCAGCAGGCCTGTCCCGGACAGGCTTTACGGCACTGAAGCTTTCTTT
CDR3 protein: CASRPVPDRLYGTEAFF

clone size: .
D gene: .
J gene: TRBJ1-5
V gene: TRBV2
CDR3 DNA: TGTGCCAGCAGCGTCACAATCAGGCAGCCCCAGCATTTT
CDR3 protein: CASSVTIRQPQHF

clone size: .
D gene: .
J gene: TRBJ1-4
V gene: TRBV7-9
CDR3 DNA: TGTGCCAGCAGCTACCAAGCAGGGGAACTGTTTTTT
CDR3 protein: CASSYQAGELFF

clone size: once
D gene: TRBD1
J gene: TRBJ1-1
V gene: TRBV27
CDR3 DNA: TGTGCCAGCAGGCCCTTTTACAGGGGAATGCACACTGAAGCTTTCTTT
CDR3 protein: CASRPFYRGMHTEAFF

clone size: .
D gene: TRBD2
J gene: TRBJ2-7
V gene: TRBV5-1
CDR3 DNA: TGCGCCAGCAGTTTAAGTAGCGGGAGAACGGGAGAGCAGTACTTC
CDR3 protein: CASSLSSGRTGEQYF

clone size: .
D gene: TRBD2
J gene: TRBJ2-1
V gene: TRBV3-1/TRBV3-2
CDR3 DNA: TGTGCCAGCAGCCAAGGGCTTCTCGCGGGAGGGTTAAATGAGCAGTTCTTC
CDR3 protein: CASSQGLLAGGLNEQFF

clone size: once
D gene: .
J gene: TRBJ2-3
V gene: TRBV12-5
CDR3 DNA: TGTGCTAGTGCCCAGGGGACGGGAACAGATACGCAGTATTTT
CDR3 protein: CASAQGTGTDTQYF

clone size: .
D gene: .
J gene: TRBJ2-7
V gene: TRBV10-1
CDR3 DNA: TGCGCCAGCAGTGATGGGGCGGAGCAGTACTTC
CDR3 protein: CASSDGAEQYF

clone size: .
D gene: .
J gene: TRBJ2-1
V gene: TRBV5-1
CDR3 DNA: TGCGCCAGCAGGACGACCCTGCGGGGGCCAACGAGCTCCTACAATGAGCAGTTCTTC
CDR3 protein: CASRTTLRGPTSSYNEQFF

clone size: .
D gene: TRBD2
J gene: TRBJ2-5
V gene: TRBV28
CDR3 DNA: TGTGCCAGCACCATTGGCCACCGGACTAGCGGGGGACATGAAGAGACCCAGTACTTC
CDR3 protein: CASTIGHRTSGGHEETQYF

clone size: .
D gene: TRBD1
J gene: TRBJ2-3
V gene: TRBV19
CDR3 DNA: TGTGCCAGTGGCCGGGACAGGGCCACAGATACGCAGTATTTT
CDR3 protein: CASGRDRATDTQYF

clone size: once
D gene: .
J gene: TRBJ1-2
V gene: TRBV21-1
CDR3 DNA: TGTGCCAGCAGCAAAGGTTGGCGGAGCTATGGCTACACCTTC
CDR3 protein: CASSKGWRSYGYTF

clone size: .
D gene: TRBD1
J gene: TRBJ1-1
V gene: TRBV10-2
CDR3 DNA: TGCGCCAGCAGACAGGGGAGCGTGAACACTGAAGCTTTCTTT
CDR3 protein: CASRQGSVNTEAFF

clone size: .
D gene: TRBD2
J gene: TRBJ2-2
V gene: TRBV2
CDR3 DNA: TGTGCCGGAGGACTAGCGCAGAACACCGGGGAGCTGTTTTTT
CDR3 protein: CAGGLAQNTGELFF

clone size: .
D gene: .
J gene: TRBJ1-6
V gene: TRBV2
CDR3 DNA: TGTGCCAAGTCCTGGGGGCCCACTTCACCCCTCCACTTT
CDR3 protein: CAKSWGPTSPLHF

clone size: .
D gene: TRBD1
J gene: TRBJ2-6
V gene: TRBV9
CDR3 DNA: TGTGCCAGCAGCGAGACAGGGAGCGGGGCCAACGTCCTGACTTTC
CDR3 protein: CASSETGSGANVLTF

clone size: .
D gene: TRBD2
J gene: TRBJ2-1
V gene: TRBV5-1
CDR3 DNA: TGCGCCAGCAGCTCTTTCTCTGGTACTAGCGCGTTTTTCGATGAGCAGTTCTTC
CDR3 protein: CASSSFSGTSAFFDEQFF

clone size: .
D gene: .
J gene: TRBJ1-2
V gene: TRBV7-3
CDR3 DNA: TGTGCCAGCAGCTTAACTGGGTCAGGTGGCTACACCTTC
CDR3 protein: CASSLTGSGGYTF

clone size: .
D gene: TRBD1
J gene: TRBJ1-2
V gene: TRBV12-3/TRBV12-4
CDR3 DNA: TGTGCCAGCAGTCTCCTTACAGGGGATGGCTACACCTTC
CDR3 protein: CASSLLTGDGYTF

clone size: .
D gene: TRBD2
J gene: TRBJ2-3
V gene: TRBV7-9
CDR3 DNA: TGTGCCAGCAGCTTAGTCCTAGCGGGGACGCAGTATTTT
CDR3 protein: CASSLVLAGTQYF

clone size: few
D gene: .
J gene: TRBJ2-2
V gene: TRBV27
CDR3 DNA: TGTGCCAGCAGGGCTAGGAGACTCACCGGGGAGCTGTTTTTT
CDR3 protein: CASRARRLTGELFF

clone size: once
D gene: .
J gene: TRBJ1-2
V gene: TRBV14
CDR3 DNA: TGTGCCAGCAGCCAACGGGGAGGACCGACCTATGGCTACACCTTC
CDR3 protein: CASSQRGGPTYGYTF

clone size: .
D gene: TRBD2
J gene: TRBJ2-7
V gene: TRBV15
CDR3 DNA: TGTGCCACCAGCAGAGATGCTCGCGGGGGGGCCGAGGGCGAGCAGTACTTC
CDR3 protein: CATSRDARGGAEGEQYF

clone size: .
D gene: .
J gene: TRBJ2-1
V gene: TRBV5-1
CDR3 DNA: TGCGCCAGCAGCTTTGGCCAGGTGGGTTACAATGAGCAGTTCTTC
CDR3 protein: CASSFGQVGYNEQFF

clone size: .
D gene: TRBD2
J gene: TRBJ2-7
V gene: TRBV3-1/TRBV3-2
CDR3 DNA: TGTGCCAGCAGCGTCTCTAGCGGCGAGCAGTACTTC
CDR3 protein: CASSVSSGEQYF

clone size: .
D gene: TRBD1
J gene: TRBJ1-1
V gene: TRBV2
CDR3 DNA: TGTGCCAGCACCAAGGACAGGGCACCTGAAGCTTTCTTT
CDR3 protein: CASTKDRAPEAFF

clone size: .
D gene: .
J gene: TRBJ1-4
V gene: TRBV5-1
CDR3 DNA: TGCGCCAGCAGCTTGGGCCCCAAAGCGTCAACTAATGAAAAACTGTTTTTT
CDR3 protein: CASSLGPKASTNEKLFF

clone size: .
D gene: TRBD1
J gene: TRBJ1-2
V gene: TRBV28
CDR3 DNA: TGTGCCAGCAGCCAATGGGACAGGGTTTATGGCTACACCTTC
CDR3 protein: CASSQWDRVYGYTF

clone size: .
D gene: .
J gene: TRBJ1-5
V gene: TRBV19
CDR3 DNA: TGTGCCAGTAGTATCAGTCGTCAGCCCCAGCATTTT
CDR3 protein: CASSISRQPQHF

clone size: .
D gene: TRBD2
J gene: TRBJ2-7
V gene: TRBV7-3
CDR3 DNA: TGTGCCAGCAGATGCAGCGGGAGGAGTCCCTACGAGCAGTACTTC
CDR3 protein: CASRCSGRSPYEQYF

clone size: once
D gene: TRBD1
J gene: TRBJ2-6
V gene: TRBV27
CDR3 DNA: TGTGCCAGCAGTCCCGGGACAGGGTCCTCTGGGGCCAACGTCCTGACTTTC
CDR3 protein: CASSPGTGSSGANVLTF

clone size: .
D gene: .
J gene: TRBJ1-3
V gene: TRBV21-1
CDR3 DNA: TGTGCCAGCAGCAAAGCCCCAGCAGGGTTATGGAACACCATATATTTT
CDR3 protein: CASSKAPAGLWNTIYF

clone size: once
D gene: TRBD1
J gene: TRBJ1-4
V gene: TRBV15
CDR3 DNA: TGTGCCACCAGCAGCGAAAGACAGGGGTGGGAAAAACTGTTTTTT
CDR3 protein: CATSSERQGWEKLFF

clone size: .
D gene: TRBD1
J gene: TRBJ1-1
V gene: TRBV5-1
CDR3 DNA: TGCGCCAGCAAACAGGGGTTGAACACTGAAGCTTTCTTT
CDR3 protein: CASKQGLNTEAFF

clone size: .
D gene: TRBD2
J gene: TRBJ2-1
V gene: TRBV6-5
CDR3 DNA: TGTGCCAGCAGTCCCGGGACTAGCGACTACAATGAGCAGTTCTTC
CDR3 protein: CASSPGTSDYNEQFF

clone size: .
D gene: .
J gene: TRBJ1-6
V gene: TRBV19
CDR3 DNA: TGTGCCAGTAGTATTGAACAGGTGTGGTCACCCCTCCACTTT
CDR3 protein: CASSIEQVWSPLHF

clone size: .
D gene: .
J gene: TRBJ1-6
V gene: TRBV2
CDR3 DNA: TGTGCCAGCACCGAGCTGTTTTCAAATTCACCCCTCCACTTT
CDR3 protein: CASTELFSNSPLHF

clone size: .
D gene: TRBD1
J gene: TRBJ2-7
V gene: TRBV7-2
CDR3 DNA: TGTGCCAGCAGCTTGGACAGGGCAGTCCACGAGCAGTACTTC
CDR3 protein: CASSLDRAVHEQYF

clone size: few
D gene: .
J gene: TRBJ2-7
V gene: TRBV5-1
CDR3 DNA: TGCGCCAGCAGCTTGGCCGCGGGGCGTTCCTACGAGCAGTACTTC
CDR3 protein: CASSLAAGRSYEQYF

clone size: .
D gene: TRBD2
J gene: TRBJ2-1
V gene: TRBV7-2
CDR3 DNA: TGTGCCAGCAGCTTAGCGTTAGCGGGGGGCAACAATGAGCAGTTCTTC
CDR3 protein: CASSLALAGGNNEQFF

clone size: .
D gene: .
J gene: TRBJ1-5
V gene: TRBV12-3/TRBV12-4
CDR3 DNA: TGTGCCAGCAGTTTTGGGGCCCAGCCCCAGCATTTT
CDR3 protein: CASSFGAQPQHF

clone size: once
D gene: .
J gene: TRBJ2-5
V gene: TRBV15
CDR3 DNA: TGTGCCACCAGCAGAGATGTAGTGCGAGAGACCCAGTACTTC
CDR3 protein: CATSRDVVRETQYF

clone size: .
D gene: .
J gene: TRBJ2-7
V gene: TRBV7-9
CDR3 DNA: TGTGCCAGCAGCACCCCCCTGCGGCAAGGGCAGTACTTC
CDR3 protein: CASSTPLRQGQYF